This TCR beta chain was sequenced in a study of blood T cell repertoires in COVID-19. The CDR3 is 14 amino acids. V was pared by 5 bases and J by 3 bases, with 7 bases of the junction left unmatched. The V gene's germline CDR1 is SGHTA and CDR2 FQGNSA. TCRdb keeps only in-frame clones here, not all; method: immunoSEQ multiplex PCR. The sample includes roughly 250,000 clones, 80% to 90% of them seen just once. The source is a middle-aged man with acute or convalescent COVID-19. The chain carries TRBV7-2 and TRBJ2-7, with 7 nucleotides matching TRBD1. Sequenced sample: peripheral blood. As DNA, the CDR3 is TGTGCCAGCAGCCCTAAGACAGGGAGCTACGAGCAGTACTTC. It yields the protein CASSPKTGSYEQYF. Filled out from reference TRBV7-2 and TRBJ2-7, the complete variable domain reads GAGVSQSPSNKVTEKGKDVELRCDPISGHTALYWYRQSLGQGLEFLIYFQGNSAPDKSGLPSDRFSAERTGGSVSTLTIQRTQQEDSAVYLCASSPKTGSYEQYFGPGTRLTVT.